This T cell receptor beta chain was sequenced for a study of blood T cell repertoires in COVID-19 (dated by TCRdb to 2020 to 2022). General notes on the study: ImmuneRACE Cohort 3 recovered participants were defined by two consecutive negative NP/OP PCR tests, healthcare professional clearance, or symptom resolution. Samples covering the acute and convalescent phases of COVID-19 were provided by collaborators in the United States, Italy and Spain. The prospective study material was composed of cDNA or gDNA derived from T cells, B-cell-depleted T cells, or PBMCs. Deeply sampled blood TCRbeta repertoires from subjects exposed to, actively infected with, or recovered from COVID-19 were included in the dataset. The repertoires were released in a freely available public database intended as a resource for research on the immune response to SARS-CoV-2. The samples were drawn from the first 160 participants of the ongoing ImmuneRACE study and from 1,200 or so subjects provided by 6 global collaborators. Sample metadata almost always included a de-identified subject ID, COVID-19 status, age in years and sex. Where available, HLA class I and class II types were taken from metadata supplied by the sample provider and were not determined by assay-based typing. Study-wide conclusions, independent of this receptor: Clinical and demographic metadata were provided uncurated, with the amount varying by source and participant.

The immunoSEQ Assay, a bias-controlled multiplex PCR, was used to amplify TCRbeta CDR3 regions from genomic DNA. Per the source publication's procedure: Nucleated cell counts per sample were estimated from amplification of reference gene primers within the assay. Sequence reads were collapsed and filtered to measure the absolute abundance of every unique TCRbeta CDR3 rearrangement. For each sample, productive Simpson clonality was calculated by taking the square root of Simpson's diversity index across productive rearrangements. The table was pulled from immuneACCESS by TCRdb, which kept in-frame rearrangements only. Such tables lose some clones; where checked, under half of the loss comes from unresolved V genes, and the rest has no known cause. The D gene and trimming were derived from the DNA, and the V and J assignments and clone size from that table. This sample lists hundreds of thousands of clones; approximately 90% were detected once. The ten largest clones represent around 2% of the sample.

On this clone itself: This clone's antigen is unknown. Base qualities were left out, and no much larger clone turns up one base away.

Enrolling through a virtual design, the prospective study's participants ranged in age from roughly 18 to 90 years and lived across 24 United States geographic areas. In the prospective study, cohorts were assigned on the basis of participant-reported clinical history obtained from a screening survey and a study questionnaire. In the prospective study, mobile phlebotomists collected whole blood, serum and a nasopharyngeal or oropharyngeal swab from each participant. Additional blood draws and questionnaires over an approximately 2-month period could optionally be provided by prospective study participants. Before DNA extraction, blood samples from the prospective study were shipped at room temperature or frozen. Trimming removed 4 bases from V and 0 bases from J, leaving 13 bases between the germline ends. There are 17 amino acids in the CDR3, from cysteine to phenylalanine inclusive. The read is trimmed to its CDR3 DNA, 51 bases read in frame from base 1. CDR1 and CDR2 were assigned from the germline V gene as MDHEN and SYDVKM.

This receptor was taken from a woman aged 60 to 75 in a cohort exposed to, infected with or recovered from COVID-19 (not recorded which). Input material: PBMCs or T cells enriched from blood (not recorded which). This chain joins TRBV28 to TRBJ1-6; the D gene cannot be named for sure. The CDR3 protein: CASSSAGGSSYNSPLHF. Here is the DNA: TGTGCCAGCAGTTCCGCCGGTGGGAGCTCCTATAATTCACCCCTCCACTTT. Where the CDR3 stops, the reference TRBV28 and TRBJ1-6 genes take over; the full variable domain is DVKVTQSSRYLVKRTGEKVFLECVQDMDHENMFWYRQDPGLGLRLIYFSYDVKMKEKGDIPEGYSVSREKKERFSLILESASTNQTSMYLCASSSAGGSSYNSPLHFGNGTRLTVT.